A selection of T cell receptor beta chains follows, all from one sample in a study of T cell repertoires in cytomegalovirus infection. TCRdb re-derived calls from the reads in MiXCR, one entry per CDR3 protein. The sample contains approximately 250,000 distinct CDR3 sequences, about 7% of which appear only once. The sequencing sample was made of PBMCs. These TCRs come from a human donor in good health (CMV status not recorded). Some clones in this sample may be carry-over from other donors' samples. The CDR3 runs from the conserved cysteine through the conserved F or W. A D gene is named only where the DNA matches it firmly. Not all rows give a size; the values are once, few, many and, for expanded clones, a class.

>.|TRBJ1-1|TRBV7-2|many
TGTGCCAGCAGCTTACAGGTTATGAACACTGAAGCTTTCTTT
CASSLQVMNTEAFF
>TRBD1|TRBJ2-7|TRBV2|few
TGTGCCAGCAGTTTTGCTCCGGGACAGGGGACCTACGAGCAGTACTTC
CASSFAPGQGTYEQYF
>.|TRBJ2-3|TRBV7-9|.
TGTGCCAGCAGCTTATATGGACAGGAGGGAGATACGCAGTATTTT
CASSLYGQEGDTQYF
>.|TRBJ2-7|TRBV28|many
TGTGCCAGCAGCCCAGGAGAGACAGTCTACGAGCAGTACTTC
CASSPGETVYEQYF
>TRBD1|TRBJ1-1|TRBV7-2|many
TGTGCCAGCATCGGGACAGGGTGGAACACTGAAGCTTTCTTT
CASIGTGWNTEAFF
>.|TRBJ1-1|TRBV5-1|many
TGCGCCAGCAGCCCGGGACAGAACACTGAAGCTTTCTTT
CASSPGQNTEAFF
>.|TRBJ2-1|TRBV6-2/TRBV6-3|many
TGTGCCAGCAGTTACTCCAGAGAGACAGCGTACAATGAGCAGTTCTTC
CASSYSRETAYNEQFF
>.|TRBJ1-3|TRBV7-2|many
TGTGCCAGCACCTCTCCCGCGGTCGCTGGAAACACCATATATTTT
CASTSPAVAGNTIYF
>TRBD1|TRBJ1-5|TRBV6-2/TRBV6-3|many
TGTGCCAGCGCCGGAGACAGGGAGAATCAGCCCCAGCATTTT
CASAGDRENQPQHF
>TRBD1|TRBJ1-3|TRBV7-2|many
TGTGCCAGCAGCTTCTGGGACAGCTCTGGAAACACCATATATTTT
CASSFWDSSGNTIYF
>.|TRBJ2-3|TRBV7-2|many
TGTGCCAGCAGCACCCGGGCCCCGCGCTCAGATACGCAGTATTTT
CASSTRAPRSDTQYF
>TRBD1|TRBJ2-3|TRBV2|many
TGTGCCAGCAGTGAAAAGGGACAGGGGCTCGGACGGGATACGCAGTATTTT
CASSEKGQGLGRDTQYF
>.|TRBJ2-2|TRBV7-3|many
TGTGCCAGCAGCAAATACCGGGGGGCCCAGGATAATGCCGGGGAGCTGTTTTTT
CASSKYRGAQDNAGELFF
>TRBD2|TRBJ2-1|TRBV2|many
TGTGCCAGCGGTCTAGCGGGGGCCCTGTACAATGAGCAGTTCTTC
CASGLAGALYNEQFF
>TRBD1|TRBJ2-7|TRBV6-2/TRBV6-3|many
TGTGCCAGCAGTTGGCGACAGGGCGAGCAGTACTTC
CASSWRQGEQYF
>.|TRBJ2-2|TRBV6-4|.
TGTGCCAGCAGTGAATTCGTCGGGCAGGTGAACACCGGGGAGCTGTTTTTT
CASSEFVGQVNTGELFF
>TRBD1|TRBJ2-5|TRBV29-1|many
TGCAGCGTTCTGACAGGGAGCGAGACCCAGTACTTC
CSVLTGSETQYF
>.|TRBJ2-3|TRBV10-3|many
TGTGCCATCAGGCCCTCTGAAACAGATACGCAGTATTTT
CAIRPSETDTQYF
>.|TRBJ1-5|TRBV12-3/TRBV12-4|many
TGTGCCAGCAGCGGATACAGGGATCAGCCCCAGCATTTT
CASSGYRDQPQHF
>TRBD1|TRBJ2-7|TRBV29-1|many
TGCAGCTTCGGACAGGGAACCTACGAGCAGTACTTC
CSFGQGTYEQYF
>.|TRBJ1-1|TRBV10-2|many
TGCGCCAGCAGTGAAGCGGCAAACACTGAAGCTTTCTTT
CASSEAANTEAFF
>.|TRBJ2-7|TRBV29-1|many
TGCAGCGCGACTCCGACAGAGACCTACGAGCAGTACTTC
CSATPTETYEQYF
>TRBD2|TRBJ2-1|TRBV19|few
TGTGCCAGTAGTATAGGCAATAGCGGGGGGTTCTACAATGAGCAGTTCTTC
CASSIGNSGGFYNEQFF
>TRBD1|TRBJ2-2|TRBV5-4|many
TGTGCCAGCAGCCCACAGGGGGCTTACACCGGGGAGCTGTTTTTT
CASSPQGAYTGELFF
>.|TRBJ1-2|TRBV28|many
TGTGCCAGCAGTTCCCCAGAGGGGTACTATGGCTACACCTTC
CASSSPEGYYGYTF
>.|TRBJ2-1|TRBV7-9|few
TGTGCCAGCAGCTTAGGGCTAGCCCCCTACAATGAGCAGTTCTTC
CASSLGLAPYNEQFF
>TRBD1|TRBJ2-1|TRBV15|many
TGTGCCACCAGCAGAGATACCTTTACAGGGGGCGTTGGGAATGAGCAGTTCTTC
CATSRDTFTGGVGNEQFF
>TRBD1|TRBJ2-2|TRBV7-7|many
TGTGCCAGCAGCCGCACAGGGGGCGCCCCCGGGGAGCTGTTTTTT
CASSRTGGAPGELFF
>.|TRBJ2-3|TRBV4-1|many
TGCGCCAGCAGCGTCGGTGGGACAGATACGCAGTATTTT
CASSVGGTDTQYF
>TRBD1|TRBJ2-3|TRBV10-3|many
TGTGCCATCAGAGACAGGAAGGGGGCTAGCACAGATACGCAGTATTTT
CAIRDRKGASTDTQYF
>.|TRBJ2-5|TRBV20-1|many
TGCAGTGCTAGTGACCCCAACCAAGAGACCCAGTACTTC
CSASDPNQETQYF
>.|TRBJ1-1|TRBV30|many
TGTGCCTGGGACCCCAAGCAGAACACTGAAGCTTTCTTT
CAWDPKQNTEAFF
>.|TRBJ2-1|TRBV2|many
TGTGCCAGCAGTGACTCTAGCTCCTACAATGAGCAGTTCTTC
CASSDSSSYNEQFF
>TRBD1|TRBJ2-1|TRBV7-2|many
TGTGCCAGCAGCGGACGAGGGACAGGAATTAATGAGCAGTTCTTC
CASSGRGTGINEQFF
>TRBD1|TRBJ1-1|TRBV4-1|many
TGCGCCAGCAGCCATGGTTCGGACAGGACCTCTGAAGCTTTCTTT
CASSHGSDRTSEAFF
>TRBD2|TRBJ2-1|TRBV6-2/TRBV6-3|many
TGTGCCAGCAGTCACCGACTAGCGGGGTTTTACAATGAGCAGTTCTTC
CASSHRLAGFYNEQFF
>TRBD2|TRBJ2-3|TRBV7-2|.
TGTGCCAGCAGCTTCTCGACTAGCGGGGGACGACAAGATACGCAGTATTTT
CASSFSTSGGRQDTQYF
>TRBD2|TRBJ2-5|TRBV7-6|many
TGTGCCAGCAGAACTCTAGCGGGGGACCCCACTTACCAAGAGACCCAGTACTTC
CASRTLAGDPTYQETQYF
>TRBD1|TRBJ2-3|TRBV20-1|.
TGCAGTGCTAGGGGGGACAGGGCCCCAGATACGCAGTATTTT
CSARGDRAPDTQYF
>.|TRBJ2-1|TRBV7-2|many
TGTGCCAGCAGCTTGGGGACACCGAGGACCAATGAGCAGTTCTTC
CASSLGTPRTNEQFF